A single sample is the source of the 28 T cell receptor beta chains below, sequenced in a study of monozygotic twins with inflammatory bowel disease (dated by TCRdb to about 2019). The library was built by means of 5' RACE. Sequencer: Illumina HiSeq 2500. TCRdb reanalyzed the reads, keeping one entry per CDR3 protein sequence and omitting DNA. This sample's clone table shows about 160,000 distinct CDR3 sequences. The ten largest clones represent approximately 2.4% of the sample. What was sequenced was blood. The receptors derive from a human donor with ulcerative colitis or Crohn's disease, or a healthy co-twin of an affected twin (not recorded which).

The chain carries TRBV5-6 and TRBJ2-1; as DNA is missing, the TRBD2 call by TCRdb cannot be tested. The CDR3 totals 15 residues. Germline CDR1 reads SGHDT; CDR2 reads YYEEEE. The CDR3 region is CASSRIAEAYNEQFF.

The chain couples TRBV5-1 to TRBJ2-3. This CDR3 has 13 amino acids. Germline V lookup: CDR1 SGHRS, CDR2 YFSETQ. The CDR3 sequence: CASSPRGGDTQYF.

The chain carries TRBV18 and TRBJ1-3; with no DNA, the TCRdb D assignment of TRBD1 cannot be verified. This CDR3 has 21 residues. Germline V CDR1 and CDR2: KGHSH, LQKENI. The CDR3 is CASSPYRSGTGIRSPGNTIYF.

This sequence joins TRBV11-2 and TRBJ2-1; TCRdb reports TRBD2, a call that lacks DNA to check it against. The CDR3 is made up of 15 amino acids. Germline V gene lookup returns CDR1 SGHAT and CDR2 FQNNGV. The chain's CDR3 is CASSFGTNHNNEQFF.

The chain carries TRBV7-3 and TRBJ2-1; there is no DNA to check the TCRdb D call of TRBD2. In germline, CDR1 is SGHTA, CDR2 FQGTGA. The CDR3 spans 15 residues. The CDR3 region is CASSPLAGVGNEQFF.

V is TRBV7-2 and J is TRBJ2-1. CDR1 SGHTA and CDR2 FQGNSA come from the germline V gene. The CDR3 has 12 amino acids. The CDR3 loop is CASSRGYNEQFF.

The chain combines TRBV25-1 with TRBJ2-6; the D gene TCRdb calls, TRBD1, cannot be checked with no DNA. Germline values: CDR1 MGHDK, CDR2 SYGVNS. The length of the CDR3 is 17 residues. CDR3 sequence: CASNTDRMESGANVLTF.

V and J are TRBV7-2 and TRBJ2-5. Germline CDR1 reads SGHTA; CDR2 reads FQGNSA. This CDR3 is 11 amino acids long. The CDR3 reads CASSVSETQYF.

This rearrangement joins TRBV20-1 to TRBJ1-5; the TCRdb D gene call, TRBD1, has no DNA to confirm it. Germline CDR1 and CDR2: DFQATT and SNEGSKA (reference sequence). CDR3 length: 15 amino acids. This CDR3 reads CSARGTGFQGQPQHF.

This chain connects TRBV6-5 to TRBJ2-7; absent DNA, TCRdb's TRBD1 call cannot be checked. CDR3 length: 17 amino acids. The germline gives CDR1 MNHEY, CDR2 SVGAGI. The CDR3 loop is CASSYARPGRIAYEQYF.

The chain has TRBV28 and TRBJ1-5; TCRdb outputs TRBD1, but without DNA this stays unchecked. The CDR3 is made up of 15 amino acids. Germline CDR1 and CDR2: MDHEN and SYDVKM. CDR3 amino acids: CASSSRQVSNQPQHF.

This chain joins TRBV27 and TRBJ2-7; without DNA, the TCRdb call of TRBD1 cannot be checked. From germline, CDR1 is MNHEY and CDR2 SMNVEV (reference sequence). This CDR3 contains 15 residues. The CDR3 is CASSFVGTQTYEQYF.

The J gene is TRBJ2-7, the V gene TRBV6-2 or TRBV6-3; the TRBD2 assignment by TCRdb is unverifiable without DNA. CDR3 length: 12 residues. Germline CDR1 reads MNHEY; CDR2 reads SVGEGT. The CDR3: CASSYGRYEQYF.

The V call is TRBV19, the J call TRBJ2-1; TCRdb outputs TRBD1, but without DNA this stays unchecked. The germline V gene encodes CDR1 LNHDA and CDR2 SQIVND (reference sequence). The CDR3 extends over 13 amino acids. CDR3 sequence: CASSTQTGAKAFF.

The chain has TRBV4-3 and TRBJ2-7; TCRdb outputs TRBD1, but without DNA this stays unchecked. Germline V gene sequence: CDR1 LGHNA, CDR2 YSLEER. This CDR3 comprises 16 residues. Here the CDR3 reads CASSHLVAGAAYEQYF.

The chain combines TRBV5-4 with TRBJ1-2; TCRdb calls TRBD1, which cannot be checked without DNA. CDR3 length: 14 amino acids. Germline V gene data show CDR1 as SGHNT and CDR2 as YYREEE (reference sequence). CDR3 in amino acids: CASSAGTGVYGYTF. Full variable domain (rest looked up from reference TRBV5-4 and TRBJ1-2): ETGVTQSPTHLIKTRGQQVTLRCSSQSGHNTVSWYQQALGQGPQFIFQYYREEENGRGNFPPRFSGLQFPNYSSELNVNALELDDSALYLCASSAGTGVYGYTFGSGTRLTVV.

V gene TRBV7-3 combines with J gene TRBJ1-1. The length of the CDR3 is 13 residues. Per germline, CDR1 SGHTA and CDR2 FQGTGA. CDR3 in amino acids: CASSLSQGLEAFF. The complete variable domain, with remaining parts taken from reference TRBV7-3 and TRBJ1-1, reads GAGVSQTPSNKVTEKGKYVELRCDPISGHTALYWYRQSLGQGPEFLIYFQGTGAADDSGLPNDRFFAVRPEGSVSTLKIQRTERGDSAVYLCASSLSQGLEAFFGQGTRLTVV.

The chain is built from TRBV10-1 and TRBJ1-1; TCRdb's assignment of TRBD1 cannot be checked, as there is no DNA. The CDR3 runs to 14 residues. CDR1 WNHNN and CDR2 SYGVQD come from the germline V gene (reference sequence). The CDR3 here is CASRDDRVGAEAFF.

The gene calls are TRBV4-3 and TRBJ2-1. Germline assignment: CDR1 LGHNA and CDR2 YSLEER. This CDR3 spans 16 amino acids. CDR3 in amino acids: CASSQVGLGGYNEQFF.

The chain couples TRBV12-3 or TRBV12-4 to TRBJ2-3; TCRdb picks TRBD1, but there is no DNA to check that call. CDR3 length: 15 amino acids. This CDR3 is CASSLGVTGDDTQYF.

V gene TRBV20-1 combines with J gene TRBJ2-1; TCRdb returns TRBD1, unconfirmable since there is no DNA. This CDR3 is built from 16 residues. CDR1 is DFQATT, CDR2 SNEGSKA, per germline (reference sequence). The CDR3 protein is CSAPLGRVSSYNEQFF.

The CDR3 loop reads CASSPLSGGANEQFF. This chain links TRBV4-2 with TRBJ2-1; the D gene TCRdb calls, TRBD2, cannot be checked with no DNA. Germline-derived CDR1 and CDR2 are LGHNA and YNFKEQ. This CDR3 has 15 amino acids.

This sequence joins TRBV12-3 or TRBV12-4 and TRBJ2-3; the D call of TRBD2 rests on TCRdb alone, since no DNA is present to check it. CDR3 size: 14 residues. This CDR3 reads CASKLAGGTDTQYF.

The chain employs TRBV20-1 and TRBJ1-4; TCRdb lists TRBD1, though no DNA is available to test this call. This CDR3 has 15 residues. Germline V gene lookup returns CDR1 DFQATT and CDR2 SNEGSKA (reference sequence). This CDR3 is CSARSPGQGGEKLFF.

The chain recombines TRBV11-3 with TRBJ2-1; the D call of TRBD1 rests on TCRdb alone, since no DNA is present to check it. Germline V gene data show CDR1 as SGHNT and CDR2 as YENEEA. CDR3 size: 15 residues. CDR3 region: CASSLGDLSYNEQFF.

The CDR3 loop is CASRGRTSGSGTDTQYF. The gene calls are TRBV7-9 and TRBJ2-3; there is no DNA to check the TCRdb D call of TRBD2. The germline V gene encodes CDR1 SEHNR and CDR2 FQNEAQ (reference sequence). This CDR3 has 17 amino acids.

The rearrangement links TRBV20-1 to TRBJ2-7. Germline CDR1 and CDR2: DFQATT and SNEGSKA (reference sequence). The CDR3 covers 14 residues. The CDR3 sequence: CSASLRRNVYEQYF.

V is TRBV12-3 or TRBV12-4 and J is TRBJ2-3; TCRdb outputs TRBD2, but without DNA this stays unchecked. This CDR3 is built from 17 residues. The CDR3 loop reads CASSLRLAGPGTDTQYF.